This TCR beta chain was sequenced for a study of T cell responses to AZD1222 COVID-19 vaccine. This table comes from immunoSEQ multiplex PCR, and its TCRdb copy is limited to in-frame clones, with some not included. In the table there are approximately 100,000 clones, roughly nine tenths of which are singletons. Findings and caveats of the study: Donors were mostly white British, more females; clonal diversity possibly underestimated. Scientists sampled the repertoires only once the peak T cell response had passed. CD4 TCRs covered the whole spike, strongest at regions 160-218 and 743-854.

To note about this clone: Its antigen is still unknown.

Specimen: peripheral blood, collected on day 0 of AZD1222 vaccination. The sequence derives from an adult in good health.

The chain's CDR3 is CASSQERDSLSYNSPLHF. CDR3 bases: TGCGCCAGCAGCCAAGAGAGGGACAGCTTATCCTATAATTCACCCCTCCACTTT. The genes are TRBV4-3 and TRBJ1-6, with 7 bases matching TRBD1. Germline assignment: CDR1 LGHNA and CDR2 YSLEER. CDR3 length: 18 amino acids. V shed 0 bases and J 1 base; nucleotides not matched to a gene: 6.